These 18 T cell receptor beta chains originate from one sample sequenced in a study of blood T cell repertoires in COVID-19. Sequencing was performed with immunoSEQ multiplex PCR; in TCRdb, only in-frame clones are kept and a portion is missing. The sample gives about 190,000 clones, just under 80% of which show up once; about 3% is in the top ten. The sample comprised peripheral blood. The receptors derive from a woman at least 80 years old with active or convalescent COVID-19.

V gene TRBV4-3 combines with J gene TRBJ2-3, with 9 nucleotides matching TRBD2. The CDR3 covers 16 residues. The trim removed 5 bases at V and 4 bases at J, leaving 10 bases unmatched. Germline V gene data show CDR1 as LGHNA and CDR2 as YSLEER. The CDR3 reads CASSKRAGGRADTQYF. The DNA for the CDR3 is TGCGCCAGCAGCAAAAGAGCGGGGGGCCGGGCAGATACGCAGTATTTT.

CDR3 nucleotides: TGTGCCAGCAGTTTTCGCGGGGGCGGACGTCACTATGGCTACACCTTC. It is translated as CASSFRGGGRHYGYTF. The chain uses TRBV28 and TRBJ1-2; D may be TRBD1 (6 bases). Germline V gene data show CDR1 as MDHEN and CDR2 as SYDVKM. The CDR3 is 16 amino acids. Deletions cut 3 bases from V and 3 bases from J, with 17 bases between.

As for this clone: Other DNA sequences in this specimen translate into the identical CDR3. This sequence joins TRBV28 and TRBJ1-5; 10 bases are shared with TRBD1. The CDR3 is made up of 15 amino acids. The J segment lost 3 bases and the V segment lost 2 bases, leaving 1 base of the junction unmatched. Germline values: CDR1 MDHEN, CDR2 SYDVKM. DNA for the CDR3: TGTGCCAGCAGTTTAGGGACAGGGGTCAATCAGCCCCAGCATTTT. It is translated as CASSLGTGVNQPQHF. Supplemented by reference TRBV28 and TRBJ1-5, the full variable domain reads DVKVTQSSRYLVKRTGEKVFLECVQDMDHENMFWYRQDPGLGLRLIYFSYDVKMKEKGDIPEGYSVSREKKERFSLILESASTNQTSMYLCASSLGTGVNQPQHFGDGTRLSIL.

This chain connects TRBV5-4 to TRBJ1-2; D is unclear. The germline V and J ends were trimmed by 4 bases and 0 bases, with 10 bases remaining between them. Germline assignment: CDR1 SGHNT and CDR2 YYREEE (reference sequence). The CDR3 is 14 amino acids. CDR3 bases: TGTGCCAGCAGCGGAAGCGGGACTAACTATGGCTACACCTTC. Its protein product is CASSGSGTNYGYTF.

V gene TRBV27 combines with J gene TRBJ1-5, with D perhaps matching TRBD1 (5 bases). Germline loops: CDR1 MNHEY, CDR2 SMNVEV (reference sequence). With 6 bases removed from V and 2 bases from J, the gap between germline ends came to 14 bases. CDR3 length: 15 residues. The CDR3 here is CASRGHGGGNQPQHF. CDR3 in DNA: TGTGCCAGCAGGGGGCATGGGGGGGGCAATCAGCCCCAGCATTTT.

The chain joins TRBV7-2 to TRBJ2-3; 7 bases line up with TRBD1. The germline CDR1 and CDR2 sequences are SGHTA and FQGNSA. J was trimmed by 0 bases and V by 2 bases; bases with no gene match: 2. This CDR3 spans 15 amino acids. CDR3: CASSLYRGSTDTQYF. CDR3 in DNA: TGTGCCAGCAGCTTATACAGGGGCAGCACAGATACGCAGTATTTT.

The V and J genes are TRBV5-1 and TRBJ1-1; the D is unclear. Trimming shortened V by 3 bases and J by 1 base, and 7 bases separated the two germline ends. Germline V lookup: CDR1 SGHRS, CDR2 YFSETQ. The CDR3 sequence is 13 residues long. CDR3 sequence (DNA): TGCGCCAGCAGCTCTAATACGAACACTGAAGCTTTCTTT. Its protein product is CASSSNTNTEAFF.

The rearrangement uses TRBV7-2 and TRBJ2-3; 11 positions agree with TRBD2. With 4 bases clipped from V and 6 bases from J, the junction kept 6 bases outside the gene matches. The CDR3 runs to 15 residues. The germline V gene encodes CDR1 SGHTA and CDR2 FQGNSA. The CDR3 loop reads CASSSLAGVGDTQYF. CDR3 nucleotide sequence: TGTGCCAGCAGCTCACTAGCGGGGGTCGGGGATACGCAGTATTTT.

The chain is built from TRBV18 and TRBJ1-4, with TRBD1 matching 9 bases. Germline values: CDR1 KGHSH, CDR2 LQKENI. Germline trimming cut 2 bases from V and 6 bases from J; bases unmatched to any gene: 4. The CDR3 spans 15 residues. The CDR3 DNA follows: TGTGCCAGCTCACCATGGGGACAGGGAGATGAAAAACTGTTTTTT. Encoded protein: CASSPWGQGDEKLFF.

The CDR3 here is CASSLGLFQETQYF. In DNA form, the CDR3 reads TGTGCCAGCAGTTTAGGACTATTCCAAGAGACCCAGTACTTC. The chain joins TRBV6-5 to TRBJ2-5; possible D gene TRBD2, 6 bases. Deletions cut 4 bases from V and 1 base from J, with 10 bases between. The CDR3 sequence is 14 residues long. Germline CDR1 reads MNHEY; CDR2 reads SVGAGI.

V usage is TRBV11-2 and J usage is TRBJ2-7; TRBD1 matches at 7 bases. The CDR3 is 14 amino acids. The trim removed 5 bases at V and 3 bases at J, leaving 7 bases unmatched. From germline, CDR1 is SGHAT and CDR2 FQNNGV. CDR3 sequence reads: CASSPRDSYYEQYF. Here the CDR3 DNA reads TGTGCCAGCAGCCCCCGGGACAGCTACTACGAGCAGTACTTC.

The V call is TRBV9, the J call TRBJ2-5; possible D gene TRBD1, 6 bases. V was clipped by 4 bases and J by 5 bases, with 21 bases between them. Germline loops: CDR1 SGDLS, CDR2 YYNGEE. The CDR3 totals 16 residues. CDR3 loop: CASSPVAETGMETQYF. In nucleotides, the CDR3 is TGTGCCAGCAGCCCAGTGGCGGAGACAGGCATGGAGACCCAGTACTTC.

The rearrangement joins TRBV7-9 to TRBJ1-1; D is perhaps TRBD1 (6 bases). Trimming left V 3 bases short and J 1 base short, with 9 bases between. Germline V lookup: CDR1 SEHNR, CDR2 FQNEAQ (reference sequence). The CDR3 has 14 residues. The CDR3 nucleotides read TGTGCCAGCAGCTTCGGACAGACGAACACTGAAGCTTTCTTT. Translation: CASSFGQTNTEAFF.

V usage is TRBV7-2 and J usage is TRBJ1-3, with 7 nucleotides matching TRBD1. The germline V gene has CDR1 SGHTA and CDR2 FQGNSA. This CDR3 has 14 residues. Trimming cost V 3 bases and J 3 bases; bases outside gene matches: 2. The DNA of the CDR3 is TGTGCCAGCAGCTTCTCAGGGGGTGGAAACACCATATATTTT. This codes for CASSFSGGGNTIYF. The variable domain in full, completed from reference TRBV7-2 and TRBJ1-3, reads GAGVSQSPSNKVTEKGKDVELRCDPISGHTALYWYRQSLGQGLEFLIYFQGNSAPDKSGLPSDRFSAERTGGSVSTLTIQRTQQEDSAVYLCASSFSGGGNTIYFGEGSWLTVV.

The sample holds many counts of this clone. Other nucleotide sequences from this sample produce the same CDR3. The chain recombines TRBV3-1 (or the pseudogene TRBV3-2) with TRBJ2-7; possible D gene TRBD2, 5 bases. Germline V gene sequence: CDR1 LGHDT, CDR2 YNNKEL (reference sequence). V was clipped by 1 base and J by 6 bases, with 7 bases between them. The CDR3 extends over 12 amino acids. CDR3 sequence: CASSQVRGEQYF. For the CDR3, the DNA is TGTGCCAGCAGCCAAGTTCGGGGCGAGCAGTACTTC.

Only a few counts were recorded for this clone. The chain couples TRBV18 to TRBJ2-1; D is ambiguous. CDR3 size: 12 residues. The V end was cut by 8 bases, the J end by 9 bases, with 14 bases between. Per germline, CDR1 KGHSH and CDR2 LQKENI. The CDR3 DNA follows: TGTGCCAGCGCCCCCCTCACGCGTGAGCAGTTCTTC. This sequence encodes CASAPLTREQFF. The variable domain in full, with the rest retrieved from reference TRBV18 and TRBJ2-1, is NAGVMQNPRHLVRRRGQEARLRCSPMKGHSHVYWYRQLPEEGLKFMVYLQKENIIDESGMPKERFSAEFPKEGPSILRIQQVVRGDSAAYFCASAPLTREQFFGPGTRLTVL.

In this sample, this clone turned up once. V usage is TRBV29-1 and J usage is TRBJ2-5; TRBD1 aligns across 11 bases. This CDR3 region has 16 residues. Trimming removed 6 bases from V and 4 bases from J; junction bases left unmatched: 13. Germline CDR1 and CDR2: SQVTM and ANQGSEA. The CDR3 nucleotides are TGCAGCGTCACAACAAGAGGGACAGGGGGTGGAGAGACCCAGTACTTC. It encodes CSVTTRGTGGGETQYF.

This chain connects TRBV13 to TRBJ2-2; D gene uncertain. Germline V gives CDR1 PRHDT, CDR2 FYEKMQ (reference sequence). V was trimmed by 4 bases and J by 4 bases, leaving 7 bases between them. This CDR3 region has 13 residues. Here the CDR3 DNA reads TGTGCCAGCAGCTCGCTACTCACCGGGGAGCTGTTTTTT. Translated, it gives CASSSLLTGELFF.